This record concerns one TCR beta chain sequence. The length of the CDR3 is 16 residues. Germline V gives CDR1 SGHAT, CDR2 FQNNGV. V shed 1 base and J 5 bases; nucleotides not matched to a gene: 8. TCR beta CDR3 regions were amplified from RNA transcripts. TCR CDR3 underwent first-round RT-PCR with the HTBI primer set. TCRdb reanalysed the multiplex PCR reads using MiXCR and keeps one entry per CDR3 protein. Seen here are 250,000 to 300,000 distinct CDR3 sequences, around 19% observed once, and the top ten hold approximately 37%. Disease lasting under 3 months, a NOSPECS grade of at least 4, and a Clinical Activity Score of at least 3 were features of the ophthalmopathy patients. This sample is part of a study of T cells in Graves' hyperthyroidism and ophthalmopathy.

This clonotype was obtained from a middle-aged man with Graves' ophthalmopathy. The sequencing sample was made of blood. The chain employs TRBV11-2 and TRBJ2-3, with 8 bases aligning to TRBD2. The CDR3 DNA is TGTGCCAGCAGCTTAGTGACCGGGGGGGTGCAAGATACGCAGTATTTT. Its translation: CASSLVTGGVQDTQYF.